This T cell receptor beta chain was sequenced in a study of shared clonotypes between healthy human individuals. For the study at large: A donor's plate count was three for CD4 naive and three for CD4 memory; CD8 naive had two and CD8 memory one.

At a deep level, the assay was run. The genomic DNA of each subset was split evenly across several immunoSEQ plates. Assay: immunoSEQ multiplex PCR; the TCRdb copy retains only in-frame clones and omits some. Of some 2 million clones in the sample, 85% to 95% are singletons; the top ten hold 0.1% to 0.15%. As concerns this clone: Its antigen remains unidentified.

Broader study findings: Shared across a few donors were around 5% of the naive CD4 clonotypes.

This CDR3 spans 15 amino acids. The germline V and J ends were trimmed by 1 base and 5 bases, with 12 bases remaining between them. Germline V gene lookup returns CDR1 SGHRS and CDR2 YFSETQ. This TCR came from a man aged 18-30 years in good health. The V gene is TRBV5-1, the J gene TRBJ1-4; D ambiguous. Sequenced: naive CD4+ T cells sorted from blood. Noted subset: CD45RA+ positively selected. CDR3 region: CASSLNEVPNEKLFF. The CDR3 DNA follows: TGCGCCAGCAGCTTGAATGAGGTCCCGAATGAAAAACTGTTTTTT.